The 6 T cell receptor beta chains presented below share a single source sample, sequenced in a study of shared clonotypes between healthy human individuals. Only CD45RO-negative cells positively selected for CCR7 counted as naive CD8 cells, so terminally differentiated effector memory CD45RA+ cells were excluded. The protocol was immunoSEQ multiplex PCR, while the TCRdb copy is restricted to in-frame clones and leaves out a portion. The table lists millions of clones, less than 95% of them singletons. Sequencing used naive CD8+ T cells sorted from blood. These receptors originate from a man aged 18-30 years in good health.

The chain has TRBV29-1 and TRBJ2-5; maybe TRBD2 (5 bases). The length of the CDR3 is 12 residues. The germline CDR1 and CDR2 sequences are SQVTM and ANQGSEA. Trimming left V 3 bases short and J 5 bases short, with 10 bases between. The CDR3 sequence: CSVEVSGETQYF. The CDR3 region has the DNA TGCAGCGTTGAGGTGTCGGGGGAGACCCAGTACTTC.

The rearrangement uses TRBV13 and TRBJ2-5; D is tentatively TRBD1 or TRBD2 (5 bases each). Germline V gives CDR1 PRHDT, CDR2 FYEKMQ (reference sequence). Trimming pared 5 bases from V and 2 bases from J, leaving 12 bases between. CDR3 length: 14 residues. The CDR3 is CASSHGTDQETQYF. CDR3 in DNA: TGTGCCAGCAGCCACGGGACGGATCAAGAGACCCAGTACTTC.

V usage is TRBV7-9 and J usage is TRBJ2-1, with 7 bases identical to TRBD2. Germline-derived CDR1 and CDR2 are SEHNR and FQNEAQ (reference sequence). V trimming: 5 bases; J trimming: 13 bases; junction bases outside the gene matches: 8. The CDR3 is 12 amino acids. CDR3: CASSIAGESQFF. The CDR3 DNA follows: TGTGCCAGCAGCATTGCGGGGGAATCACAGTTCTTC. Filled out from reference TRBV7-9 and TRBJ2-1, the complete variable domain reads DTGVSQNPRHKITKRGQNVTFRCDPISEHNRLYWYRQTLGQGPEFLTYFQNEAQLEKSRLLSDRFSAERPKGSFSTLEIQRTEQGDSAMYLCASSIAGESQFFGPGTRLTVL.

V gene TRBV28 combines with J gene TRBJ2-1; D gene uncertain. CDR3 size: 12 residues. Germline-derived CDR1 and CDR2 are MDHEN and SYDVKM. The V end lost 6 bases, the J end lost 3 bases, and 6 bases lay between the germline ends. CDR3 DNA sequence: TGTGCCAGCAGCCCGATCTACAATGAGCAGTTCTTC. It encodes CASSPIYNEQFF.

V usage is TRBV4-1 and J usage is TRBJ2-7, with a weak D call TRBD1 (5 bases). The V end was cut by 3 bases, the J end by 7 bases, with 19 bases between. Germline lookup yields CDR1 MGHRA and CDR2 YSYEKL. The CDR3 extends over 15 amino acids. Written as DNA, the CDR3 is TGCGCCAGCAGCCATGGACCCCTAGTGGCAGGGGAGCAGTACTTC. Translated: CASSHGPLVAGEQYF.

The J gene is TRBJ1-6, the V gene TRBV11-2; TRBD1 aligns across 10 bases. Germline V gene data show CDR1 as SGHAT and CDR2 as FQNNGV. The V gene end was trimmed by 1 base and the J gene end by 10 bases; junction bases not matched to a gene: 7. This CDR3 is 16 amino acids long. CDR3 amino acids: CASSLVLGQGLSPLHF. CDR3 DNA: TGTGCCAGCAGCTTAGTTTTGGGACAGGGGTTGTCACCCCTCCACTTT. Full variable domain (remainder filled in from reference TRBV11-2 and TRBJ1-6): EAGVAQSPRYKIIEKRQSVAFWCNPISGHATLYWYQQILGQGPKLLIQFQNNGVVDDSQLPKDRFSAERLKGVDSTLKIQPAKLEDSAVYLCASSLVLGQGLSPLHFGNGTRLTVT.